Listed here are 28 T cell receptor beta chains from one sample, sequenced in a study of beta chain features in type 1 diabetes. Expressed TCRB transcripts were sequenced because the isolated RNA had all been reverse transcribed beforehand. TCRdb's copy holds only in-frame clones and misses some; the assay was immunoSEQ multiplex PCR. The top ten clones hold about 0.093% of a sample with 600,000 to 650,000 clones, about 16% of them seen once. The material sequenced was naive CD4+ T cells from blood. Receptors originate from a man between 18 and 29 years old in good health.

This clone has a handful of counts. Distinct nucleotide sequences in the sample also encode this CDR3. The V and J genes are TRBV7-2 and TRBJ1-5; unclear D gene. CDR1 is SGHTA, CDR2 FQGNSA, per germline. This CDR3 has 14 residues. Trimming stripped 3 bases from V and 4 bases from J, with 10 bases between. CDR3: CASSFDRGNQPQHF. DNA of the CDR3: TGTGCCAGCAGCTTTGACCGCGGTAATCAGCCCCAGCATTTT.

The chain recombines TRBV6-5 with TRBJ1-2; 9 nucleotides match TRBD1. This CDR3 contains 13 residues. The germline CDR1 and CDR2 sequences are MNHEY and SVGAGI. The V gene end was trimmed by 2 bases and the J gene end by 8 bases; junction bases not matched to a gene: 3. The CDR3: CASSYTTGGGYTF. CDR3 sequence (DNA): TGTGCCAGCAGTTACACAACAGGGGGCGGCTACACCTTC.

This clone was seen more than once but under ten times. The chain carries TRBV15 and TRBJ2-1, with TRBD2 matching over 11 bases. The V gene's germline CDR1 is LNHNV and CDR2 YYDKDF (reference sequence). The CDR3 consists of 16 residues. V gave up 2 bases and J gave up 8 bases; unmatched junction bases: 8. The CDR3 DNA follows: TGTGCCACCAGCAGACTTCTCGGACTAGCGGGTCATGAGCAGTTCTTC. Translating gives CATSRLLGLAGHEQFF.

This clone was picked up a small number of times. The chain employs TRBV11-3 and TRBJ2-2, with D perhaps matching TRBD2 (6 bases). The CDR3 consists of 14 residues. V dropped 4 bases and J dropped 4 bases, with 10 bases sitting between them. CDR1 is SGHNT, CDR2 YENEEA, per germline. The CDR3 here is CASSSGLFTGELFF. DNA for the CDR3: TGTGCCAGCAGCTCGGGACTTTTCACCGGGGAGCTGTTTTTT.

The table lists this clone with a few counts. This rearrangement joins TRBV29-1 to TRBJ2-3; D unclear. Per germline, CDR1 SQVTM and CDR2 ANQGSEA. The CDR3 is made up of 13 amino acids. The ends were cut back, 7 bases at V and 1 base at J, with 12 bases in the middle. The CDR3 nucleotides read TGCAGCGGGCATAGAACGGGCACAGATACGCAGTATTTT. It yields the protein CSGHRTGTDTQYF.

This chain joins TRBV11-2 and TRBJ2-3, with D tentatively TRBD1 (5 bases). The CDR3 is 13 amino acids. V lost 4 bases and J 7 bases, leaving 12 bases between the germline ends. Germline V gene data show CDR1 as SGHAT and CDR2 as FQNNGV. DNA of the CDR3: TGTGCCAGCAGCTCCAGACAGACTCATACGCAGTATTTT. Translating it yields CASSSRQTHTQYF.

In this sample, this clone turned up a few times. The chain links TRBV28 to TRBJ1-5; 11 bases agree with TRBD1. Germline-derived CDR1 and CDR2 are MDHEN and SYDVKM. The length of the CDR3 is 15 residues. V lost 5 bases, J lost 7 bases, and 7 bases stayed unmatched. CDR3 sequence: CASSVGQGAGQPQHF. The CDR3 DNA sequence: TGTGCCAGCAGTGTAGGACAGGGGGCGGGGCAGCCCCAGCATTTT.

This chain joins TRBV5-4 and TRBJ2-7, with D possibly TRBD2 on 6 matching bases. V was clipped by 5 bases and J by 5 bases, with 20 bases between them. Germline values: CDR1 SGHNT, CDR2 YYREEE (reference sequence). The CDR3 has 15 residues. The CDR3 DNA reads as TGTGCCAGCAGGCGGCCCGGGCTAGCGCATAACGAGCAGTACTTC. Translation: CASRRPGLAHNEQYF.

The rearrangement joins TRBV5-4 to TRBJ1-1; weak D call: TRBD1 (5 bases). Per the germline V gene, CDR1 is SGHNT and CDR2 is YYREEE (reference sequence). V was pared by 2 bases and J by 1 base, with 6 bases between. CDR3 length: 13 residues. The CDR3 DNA follows: TGTGCCAGCAGCTTTGGGGCGAACACTGAAGCTTTCTTT. This encodes CASSFGANTEAFF.

This clone was observed a handful of times. This sequence joins TRBV28 and TRBJ2-3; no clear D gene. The CDR3 is made up of 15 amino acids. The germline gives CDR1 MDHEN, CDR2 SYDVKM. Trimming removed 7 bases from V and 1 base from J, with 15 bases in between. CDR3 residues: CASKVSGVGTDTQYF. CDR3 DNA: TGTGCCAGCAAGGTTTCGGGTGTGGGCACAGATACGCAGTATTTT.

This clone was counted a few times. The chain carries TRBV4-1 and TRBJ1-3, with unresolved D. V was trimmed by 2 bases and J by 0 bases, leaving 11 bases between them. The germline CDR1 and CDR2 sequences are MGHRA and YSYEKL. This CDR3 region has 16 residues. CDR3 nucleotide sequence: TGCGCCAGCAGCCAACTCGTTCGGAGCTCTGGAAACACCATATATTTT. Its translation: CASSQLVRSSGNTIYF.

The chain uses TRBV7-8 and TRBJ1-6; TRBD1 agrees at 8 bases. V gave up 1 base and J gave up 5 bases; unmatched junction bases: 10. This CDR3 spans 18 amino acids. Germline CDR1 reads SGHVS; CDR2 reads FQNEAQ. CDR3 in DNA: TGTGCCAGCAGCTTAGAGCGACGTAGGACAGGGAATAATTCACCCCTCCACTTT. Its translation: CASSLERRRTGNNSPLHF.

This clone was recorded a few times. The V call is TRBV7-9, the J call TRBJ2-7, with a tentative D call TRBD1 (6 bases). V lost 5 bases and J lost 2, with 13 bases in between. Germline CDR1 and CDR2: SEHNR and FQNEAQ (reference sequence). The CDR3 has 14 residues. The CDR3 DNA is TGTGCCAGCAGCACCGGGACATACCCCTACGAGCAGTACTTC. This gives the protein CASSTGTYPYEQYF.

This clone was detected a few times. This chain joins TRBV30 and TRBJ1-2; 9 nucleotides agree with TRBD1. The CDR3 runs 15 residues. The V and J ends lost 5 bases and 2 bases, in that order; junction bases with no gene match: 9. Germline assignment: CDR1 GTSNPN and CDR2 SVGIG (reference sequence). The DNA for the CDR3 is TGTGCCTGGGGTTCATACAGGGGGCCGAACTATGGCTACACCTTC. Translated: CAWGSYRGPNYGYTF. The full variable domain, its missing parts supplied by reference TRBV30 and TRBJ1-2, is SQTIHQWPATLVQPVGSPLSLECTVEGTSNPNLYWYRQAAGRGLQLLFYSVGIGQISSEVPQNLSASRPQDRQFILSSKKLLLSDSGFYLCAWGSYRGPNYGYTFGSGTRLTVV.

This clone turned up a few times. The chain recombines TRBV18 with TRBJ1-2; D is undetermined. Germline-derived CDR1 and CDR2 are KGHSH and LQKENI. This CDR3 contains 14 residues. V lost 5 bases and J lost 0, with 10 bases in between. This chain's CDR3 is CASSTALANYGYTF. Written as DNA, the CDR3 is TGTGCCAGCTCAACCGCGCTTGCTAACTATGGCTACACCTTC.

V is TRBV28 and J is TRBJ1-1; tentative D call: TRBD1 (5 bases). The CDR3 totals 13 residues. V gave up 4 bases and J gave up 10 bases, with 16 bases separating them. CDR1 MDHEN and CDR2 SYDVKM come from the germline V gene. CDR3 in amino acids: CASSSKGLPAAFF. Here the CDR3 DNA reads TGTGCCAGCAGTTCCAAGGGGCTTCCGGCAGCTTTCTTT.

This clone appeared a few times. The rearrangement uses TRBV28 and TRBJ2-7, with 9 bases lining up with TRBD1. Unmatched junction bases numbered 7, after V lost 7 bases and J lost 3 bases. Germline loops: CDR1 MDHEN, CDR2 SYDVKM. This CDR3 region has 14 residues. The CDR3 sequence: CASNLVGQGYEQYF. Written as DNA, the CDR3 is TGTGCCAGCAACTTGGTGGGACAGGGCTACGAGCAGTACTTC.

V is TRBV7-9 and J is TRBJ2-7; TRBD1 matches at 10 bases. Trimming cost V 6 bases and J 4 bases; bases outside gene matches: 6. The CDR3 has 14 residues. Germline CDR1 and CDR2: SEHNR and FQNEAQ (reference sequence). The CDR3 nucleotides are TGTGCCAGCAGAGCGACAGGGGGCGGGTACGAGCAGTACTTC. This gives the protein CASRATGGGYEQYF.

The chain links TRBV4-3 to TRBJ2-7; 9 bases line up with TRBD2. J gave up 0 bases and V 4 bases, and 10 bases lay outside the gene matches. Germline-derived CDR1 and CDR2 are LGHNA and YSLEER. The CDR3 consists of 17 residues. DNA for the CDR3: TGCGCCAGCAGCCCAGGAGGTTCTAGCGGGGCCTCCTACGAGCAGTACTTC. Its protein is CASSPGGSSGASYEQYF.

CDR3 sequence: CASSSPARGGLYEQYF. In DNA, the CDR3 is TGTGCCAGCAGCTCGCCCGCGCGGGGGGGTCTCTACGAGCAGTACTTC. The V and J genes are TRBV13 and TRBJ2-7; TRBD2 matches 9 bases. The J segment lost 3 bases and the V segment lost 4 bases, leaving 10 bases of the junction unmatched. CDR1 is PRHDT and CDR2 is FYEKMQ in the germline V gene (reference sequence). The length of the CDR3 is 16 residues. Supplemented by reference TRBV13 and TRBJ2-7, the full variable domain reads AAGVIQSPRHLIKEKRETATLKCYPIPRHDTVYWYQQGPGQDPQFLISFYEKMQSDKGSIPDRFSAQQFSDYHSELNMSSLELGDSALYFCASSSPARGGLYEQYFGPGTRLTVT.

The CDR3 sequence is CASSEGFVYGYTF. The CDR3 DNA reads as TGCGCCAGCAGTGAAGGGTTTGTCTATGGCTACACCTTC. The rearrangement joins TRBV10-2 to TRBJ1-2; D gene uncertain. The CDR3 is made up of 13 amino acids. Trimming took off 3 bases at V and 4 bases at J, with 9 bases between the two ends. CDR1 is WSHSY and CDR2 is SAAADI in the germline V gene.

This chain links TRBV25-1 with TRBJ1-2, with D tentatively TRBD1 (5 bases). This CDR3 has 14 residues. V lost 6 bases, J lost 3 bases, and 14 bases lay in between. In germline, CDR1 is MGHDK, CDR2 SYGVNS. CDR3 residues: CASSRRTRDYGYTF. As DNA, the CDR3 is TGTGCCAGCAGCAGACGGACACGAGACTATGGCTACACCTTC.

This clone was observed a handful of times. The V gene is TRBV7-9, the J gene TRBJ2-7; D might be TRBD1 (6 bases). The germline V gene encodes CDR1 SEHNR and CDR2 FQNEAQ (reference sequence). The V gene lost 6 bases and the J gene lost 5 bases, with 11 bases spanning the gap. CDR3 size: 12 residues. CDR3 DNA: TGTGCCAGCAGGCAACAGGGAGACGAGCAGTACTTC. Protein product: CASRQQGDEQYF.

The chain carries TRBV28 and TRBJ1-4; D gene unclear. The CDR3 runs to 15 residues. V was shortened by 6 bases and J by 3 bases, with 14 bases between the two germline ends. Germline lookup yields CDR1 MDHEN and CDR2 SYDVKM. CDR3 sequence reads: CASSPGGIANEKLFF. As DNA, the CDR3 is TGTGCCAGCAGCCCCGGAGGGATCGCTAATGAAAAACTGTTTTTT.

This clone was observed a handful of times. This chain uses TRBV19 with TRBJ2-2; TRBD1 might be the D (5 bases). Germline V gives CDR1 LNHDA, CDR2 SQIVND (reference sequence). The length of the CDR3 is 14 residues. Trimming stripped 7 bases from V and 1 base from J, with 10 bases between. CDR3 DNA sequence: TGTGCCAGTAAACACAGGCAGAACACCGGGGAGCTGTTTTTT. This translates into CASKHRQNTGELFF. The full variable domain, completed using reference TRBV19 and TRBJ2-2, is DGGITQSPKYLFRKEGQNVTLSCEQNLNHDAMYWYRQDPGQGLRLIYYSQIVNDFQKGDIAEGYSVSREKKESFPLTVTSAQKNPTAFYLCASKHRQNTGELFFGEGSRLTVL.

This clone was observed a few times. The rearrangement uses TRBV29-1 and TRBJ2-3; D is tentatively TRBD1 or TRBD2 (5 bases each). Germline loops: CDR1 SQVTM, CDR2 ANQGSEA. V lost 8 bases to trimming and J lost 12 bases, with 18 bases between them. This CDR3 is built from 11 residues. The CDR3 DNA follows: TGCAGCACCAACGGGGACCACCGCCAGTATTTT. Translated, it gives CSTNGDHRQYF.

This chain joins TRBV6-4 and TRBJ2-3; tentatively, D is TRBD2 (6 bases). Germline V gene sequence: CDR1 MRHNA, CDR2 SNTAGT. Trimming left V 10 bases short and J 2 bases short, with 19 bases between. This CDR3 has 15 amino acids. Here the CDR3 reads CATSRRGQHTDTQYF. CDR3 bases: TGTGCCACCAGCCGGAGGGGCCAACACACAGATACGCAGTATTTT.

V is TRBV4-3 and J is TRBJ2-1; 12 nucleotides align to TRBD2. J was trimmed by 7 bases and V by 4 bases; bases with no gene match: 8. The CDR3 is 16 amino acids. The germline CDR1 and CDR2 sequences are LGHNA and YSLEER. The CDR3 coding sequence is TGCGCCAGCAGCCGAGGCCTAGCGGGAGGGGTAAATGAGCAGTTCTTC. It is translated as CASSRGLAGGVNEQFF.